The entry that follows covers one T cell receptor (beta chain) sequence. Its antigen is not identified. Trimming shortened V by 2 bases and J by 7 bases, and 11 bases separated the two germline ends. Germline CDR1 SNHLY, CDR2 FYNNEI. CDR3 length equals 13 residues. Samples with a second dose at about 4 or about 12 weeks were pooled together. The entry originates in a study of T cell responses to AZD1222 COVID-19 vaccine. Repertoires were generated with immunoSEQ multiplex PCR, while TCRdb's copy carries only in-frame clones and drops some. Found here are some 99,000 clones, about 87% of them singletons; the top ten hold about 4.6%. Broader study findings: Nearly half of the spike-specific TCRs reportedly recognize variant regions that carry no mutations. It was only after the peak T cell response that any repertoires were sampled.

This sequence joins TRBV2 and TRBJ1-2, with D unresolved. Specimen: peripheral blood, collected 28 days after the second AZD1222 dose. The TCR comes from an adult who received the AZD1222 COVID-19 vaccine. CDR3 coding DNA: TGTGCCAGCAGTGAATCCCCTATGAGTGGCTACACCTTC. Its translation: CASSESPMSGYTF.